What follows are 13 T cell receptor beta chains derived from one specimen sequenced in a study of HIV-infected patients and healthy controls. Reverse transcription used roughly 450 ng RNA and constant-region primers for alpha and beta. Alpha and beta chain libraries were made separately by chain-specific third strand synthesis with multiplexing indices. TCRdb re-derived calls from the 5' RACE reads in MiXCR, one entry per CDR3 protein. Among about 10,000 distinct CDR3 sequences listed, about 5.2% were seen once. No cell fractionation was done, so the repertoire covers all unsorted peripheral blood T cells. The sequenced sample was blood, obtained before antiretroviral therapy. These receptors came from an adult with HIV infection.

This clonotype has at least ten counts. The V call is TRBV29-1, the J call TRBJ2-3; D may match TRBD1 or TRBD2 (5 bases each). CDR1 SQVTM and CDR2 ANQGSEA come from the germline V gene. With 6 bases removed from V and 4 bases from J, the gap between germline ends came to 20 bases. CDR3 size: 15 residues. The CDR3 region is CSVHSGREWADTQYF. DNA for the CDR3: TGCAGCGTCCATTCCGGCAGGGAGTGGGCAGATACGCAGTATTTT.

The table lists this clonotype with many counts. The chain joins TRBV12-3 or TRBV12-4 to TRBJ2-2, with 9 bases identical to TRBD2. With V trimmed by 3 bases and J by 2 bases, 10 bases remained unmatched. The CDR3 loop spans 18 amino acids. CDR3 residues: CASSFPTETSGNTGELFF. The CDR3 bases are TGTGCCAGCAGTTTCCCGACGGAGACTAGCGGAAACACCGGGGAGCTGTTTTTT.

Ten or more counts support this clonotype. This CDR3 reads CASSSTIGHQYEQYF. In DNA, the CDR3 is TGTGCCAGTAGTTCCACGATCGGGCACCAGTACGAGCAGTACTTC. V gene TRBV19 combines with J gene TRBJ2-7; D is uncertain. Germline V gene data show CDR1 as LNHDA and CDR2 as SQIVND (reference sequence). The CDR3 has 15 residues. Trimming pared 5 bases from V and 4 bases from J, leaving 18 bases between.

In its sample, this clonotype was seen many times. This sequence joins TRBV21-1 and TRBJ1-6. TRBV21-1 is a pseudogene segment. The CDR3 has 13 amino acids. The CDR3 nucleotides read TGTGCCAGCAGCCCCAGGGCCCCCTCACCCCTCCACTTT. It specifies CASSPRAPSPLHF.

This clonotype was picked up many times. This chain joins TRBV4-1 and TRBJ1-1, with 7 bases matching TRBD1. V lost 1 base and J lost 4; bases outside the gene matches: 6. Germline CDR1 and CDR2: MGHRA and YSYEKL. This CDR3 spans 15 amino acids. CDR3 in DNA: TGCGCCAGCAGCCAAGGAGGGGGCTCAGGCACTGAAGCTTTCTTT. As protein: CASSQGGGSGTEAFF.

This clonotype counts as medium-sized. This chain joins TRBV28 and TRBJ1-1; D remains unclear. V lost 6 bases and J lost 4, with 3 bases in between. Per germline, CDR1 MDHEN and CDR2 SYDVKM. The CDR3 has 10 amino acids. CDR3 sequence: CASRGTEAFF. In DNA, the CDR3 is TGTGCCAGCAGGGGCACTGAAGCTTTCTTT.

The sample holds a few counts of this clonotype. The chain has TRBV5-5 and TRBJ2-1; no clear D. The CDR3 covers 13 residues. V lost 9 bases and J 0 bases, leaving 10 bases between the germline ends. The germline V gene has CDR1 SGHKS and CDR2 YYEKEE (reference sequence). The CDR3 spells CATSWGSYNEQFF. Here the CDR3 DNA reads TGTGCCACCTCGTGGGGCTCCTACAATGAGCAGTTCTTC. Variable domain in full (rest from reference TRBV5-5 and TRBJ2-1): DAGVTQSPTHLIKTRGQQVTLRCSPISGHKSVSWYQQVLGQGPQFIFQYYEKEERGRGNFPDRFSARQFPNYSSELNVNALLLGDSALYLCATSWGSYNEQFFGPGTRLTVL.

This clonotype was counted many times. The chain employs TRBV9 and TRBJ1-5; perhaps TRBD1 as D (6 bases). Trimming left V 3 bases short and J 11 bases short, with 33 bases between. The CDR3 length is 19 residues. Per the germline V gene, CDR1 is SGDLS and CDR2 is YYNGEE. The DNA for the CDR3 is TGTGCCAGCAGCGAACAAACAGGGCCAAAAGATCATATATTTTTGGCCCAGCATTTT. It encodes CASSEQTGPKDHIFLAQHF.

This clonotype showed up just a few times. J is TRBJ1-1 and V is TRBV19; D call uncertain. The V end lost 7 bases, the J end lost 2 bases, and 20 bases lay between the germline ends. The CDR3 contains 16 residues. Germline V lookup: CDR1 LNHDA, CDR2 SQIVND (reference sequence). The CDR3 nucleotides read TGTGCCAGTAAACGACTCCTTACTGAGGGCAACACTGAAGCTTTCTTT. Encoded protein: CASKRLLTEGNTEAFF.

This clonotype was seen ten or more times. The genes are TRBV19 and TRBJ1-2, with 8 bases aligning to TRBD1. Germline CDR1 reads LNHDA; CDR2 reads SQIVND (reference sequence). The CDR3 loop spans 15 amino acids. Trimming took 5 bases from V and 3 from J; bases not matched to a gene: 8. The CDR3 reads CASSLQGAGDYGYTF. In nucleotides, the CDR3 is TGTGCCAGTAGTCTGCAGGGGGCCGGGGACTATGGCTACACCTTC.

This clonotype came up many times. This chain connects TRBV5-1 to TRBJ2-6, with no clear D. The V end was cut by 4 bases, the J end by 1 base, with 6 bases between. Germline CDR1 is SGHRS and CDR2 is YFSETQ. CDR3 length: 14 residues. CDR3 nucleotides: TGCGCCAGCAGCCCCGAGTCTGGGGCCAACGTCCTGACTTTC. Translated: CASSPESGANVLTF.

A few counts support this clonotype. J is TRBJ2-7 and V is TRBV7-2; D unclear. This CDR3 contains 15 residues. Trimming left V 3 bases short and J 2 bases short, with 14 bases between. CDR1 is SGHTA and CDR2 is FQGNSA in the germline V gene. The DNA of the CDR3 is TGTGCCAGCAGCTTTACACATGCCGGTACCTACGAGCAGTACTTC. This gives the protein CASSFTHAGTYEQYF.

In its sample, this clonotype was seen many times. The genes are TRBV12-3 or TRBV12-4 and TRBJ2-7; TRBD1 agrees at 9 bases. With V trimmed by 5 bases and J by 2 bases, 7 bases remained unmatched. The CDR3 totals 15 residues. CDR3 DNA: TGTGCCAGCAGTATCTCCGGGACAGGGACCTACGAGCAGTACTTC. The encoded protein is CASSISGTGTYEQYF.